A single sample is the source of the 17 T cell receptor beta chains below, sequenced in a study of identical twins. One entry per CDR3 protein results from TCRdb running MiXCR on the 5' RACE reads. The data contain hundreds of thousands of distinct CDR3 sequences, around 20% of them singletons. In addition, the sample was reused for a study of yellow fever vaccine responses in identical twins.

Source material: CD4+ T cells sorted from blood. Source of these receptors: a woman younger than 30 in good health.

The chain links TRBV20-1 to TRBJ2-5; 9 nucleotides align to TRBD2. Germline CDR1 DFQATT, CDR2 SNEGSKA (reference sequence). CDR3 length: 14 residues. The junction had 9 bases not matched to a gene; V was cut back by 5 bases and J by 5 bases. The CDR3, as DNA: TGCAGTGCTCAAGACCCGGGACTAGCTGAGACCCAGTACTTC. Translated, it gives CSAQDPGLAETQYF.

The J gene is TRBJ2-1, the V gene TRBV9; weak D call: TRBD1 (5 bases). The germline V gene has CDR1 SGDLS and CDR2 YYNGEE. The CDR3 sequence is 14 residues long. V lost 4 bases and J lost 5, with 13 bases in between. In DNA, the CDR3 is TGTGCCAGCAGCATAGCTCCAGGGAACAATGAGCAGTTCTTC. Amino acids: CASSIAPGNNEQFF.

The chain recombines TRBV5-1 with TRBJ1-1, with D perhaps matching TRBD1 (5 bases). Germline CDR1 and CDR2: SGHRS and YFSETQ. V was trimmed by 5 bases and J by 4 bases, leaving 12 bases between them. This CDR3 region has 13 residues. CDR3 DNA sequence: TGCGCCAGCAGGACAGAGAAGGGCACTGAAGCTTTCTTT. Its protein is CASRTEKGTEAFF.

This clonotype was seen a handful of times. The chain carries TRBV20-1 and TRBJ2-7, with TRBD2 matching 12 bases. Germline CDR1 reads DFQATT; CDR2 reads SNEGSKA (reference sequence). J lost 6 bases, V lost 4 bases, and 16 bases had no gene match. This CDR3 has 17 residues. The chain's CDR3 is CSATRASGRALPLEQYF. The DNA of the CDR3 is TGCAGTGCTACCCGGGCTAGCGGGAGGGCCCTCCCTCTCGAGCAGTACTTC.

This clonotype was seen a few times. The chain joins TRBV28 to TRBJ2-7, with 8 bases matching TRBD1. The CDR3 has 13 amino acids. In germline, CDR1 is MDHEN, CDR2 SYDVKM. V lost 6 bases, J lost 6 bases, and 7 bases stayed unmatched. In nucleotides, the CDR3 is TGTGCCAGCAGCTCCGGACAGGGCAGCGAGCAGTACGTC. Its protein product is CASSSGQGSEQYV.

The V call is TRBV7-8, the J call TRBJ1-4; tentative D call: TRBD1 (5 bases). Germline CDR1 SGHVS, CDR2 FQNEAQ. Between the trimmed V and J ends, which lost 5 bases and 8 bases, there was a span of 15 bases. The CDR3 is 14 residues long. The CDR3 nucleotides read TGTGCCAGCAGCCTCCGGGACCGGAGGGAAAAACTGTTTTTT. It specifies CASSLRDRREKLFF.

The chain has TRBV11-2 and TRBJ1-1; D remains unclear. Germline CDR1 is SGHAT and CDR2 is FQNNGV. The length of the CDR3 is 12 residues. V was clipped by 6 bases and J by 0 bases, with 5 bases between them. The CDR3 DNA follows: TGTGCCAGCAGACTATTGAACACTGAAGCTTTCTTT. It yields the protein CASRLLNTEAFF. The whole variable domain, filled in from reference TRBV11-2 and TRBJ1-1, reads EAGVAQSPRYKIIEKRQSVAFWCNPISGHATLYWYQQILGQGPKLLIQFQNNGVVDDSQLPKDRFSAERLKGVDSTLKIQPAKLEDSAVYLCASRLLNTEAFFGQGTRLTVV.

Ten or more counts support this clonotype. The chain uses TRBV28 and TRBJ1-6, with TRBD1 matching 7 bases. The germline V gene encodes CDR1 MDHEN and CDR2 SYDVKM. The CDR3 is 16 amino acids. V lost 7 bases, J lost 0 bases, and 6 bases stayed unmatched. DNA for the CDR3: TGTGCCAGCAAGCAGACAGGGAGCTCCTATAATTCACCCCTCCACTTT. Translation: CASKQTGSSYNSPLHF. Together with reference TRBV28 and TRBJ1-6, the CDR3 gives the full variable domain: DVKVTQSSRYLVKRTGEKVFLECVQDMDHENMFWYRQDPGLGLRLIYFSYDVKMKEKGDIPEGYSVSREKKERFSLILESASTNQTSMYLCASKQTGSSYNSPLHFGNGTRLTVT.

This chain connects TRBV29-1 to TRBJ2-7; D might be TRBD2 (5 bases). The CDR3 has 14 amino acids. Per the germline V gene, CDR1 is SQVTM and CDR2 is ANQGSEA. Trimming left V 5 bases short and J 4 bases short, with 18 bases between. Here the CDR3 DNA reads TGCAGCGTTTCGCTGCCCTGGACTTTATACGAGCAGTACTTC. Translated, it gives CSVSLPWTLYEQYF.

This clonotype was seen repeatedly, ten times or more. The chain has TRBV5-6 and TRBJ2-3; 7 bases fit TRBD1. The germline gives CDR1 SGHDT, CDR2 YYEEEE. This CDR3 has 15 amino acids. Germline trimming cut 1 base from V and 4 bases from J; bases unmatched to any gene: 6. The CDR3 protein is CASSLPTGWPDTQYF. The CDR3 coding sequence is TGTGCCAGCAGCTTGCCGACAGGGTGGCCAGATACGCAGTATTTT.

This chain links TRBV5-1 with TRBJ1-1; possibly TRBD1 for D (6 bases). Trimming took 0 bases from V and 1 from J, leaving 10 bases between them. The germline CDR1 and CDR2 sequences are SGHRS and YFSETQ. This CDR3 contains 15 residues. The CDR3 protein is CASSLAAGANTEAFF. The CDR3, as DNA: TGCGCCAGCAGCTTGGCGGCAGGGGCGAACACTGAAGCTTTCTTT.

This clonotype has a handful of counts. The chain recombines TRBV24-1 with TRBJ2-7; 9 nucleotides align to TRBD1. There are 15 residues in the CDR3. The V gene end was trimmed by 3 bases and the J gene end by 4 bases; junction bases not matched to a gene: 6. The germline gives CDR1 KGHDR, CDR2 SFDVKD. CDR3 sequence: CATSDAGTGTYEQYF. CDR3 in DNA: TGTGCCACCAGTGATGCCGGGACAGGGACGTACGAGCAGTACTTC.

The gene calls are TRBV12-3 or TRBV12-4 and TRBJ2-3; D possibly corresponds to TRBD2 (6 bases). The CDR3 sequence is 15 residues long. With 2 bases removed from V and 2 bases from J, the gap between germline ends came to 11 bases. The CDR3 nucleotides read TGTGCCAGCAGTTTAATAGCGGAGATCACAGATACGCAGTATTTT. Residues: CASSLIAEITDTQYF.

This clonotype was observed a handful of times. The chain joins TRBV7-9 to TRBJ2-3, with D hard to call. This CDR3 region has 12 residues. Trimming stripped 5 bases from V and 4 bases from J, with 7 bases between. Germline lookup yields CDR1 SEHNR and CDR2 FQNEAQ (reference sequence). As DNA, the CDR3 is TGTGCCAGCAGCCCCGAGTCAGATACGCAGTATTTT. This encodes CASSPESDTQYF. The variable domain in full, completed from reference TRBV7-9 and TRBJ2-3, reads DTGVSQNPRHKITKRGQNVTFRCDPISEHNRLYWYRQTLGQGPEFLTYFQNEAQLEKSRLLSDRFSAERPKGSFSTLEIQRTEQGDSAMYLCASSPESDTQYFGPGTRLTVL.

The chain has TRBV12-3 or TRBV12-4 and TRBJ1-2, with 9 bases lining up with TRBD1. The CDR3 extends over 16 amino acids. The V and J ends lost 4 bases and 5 bases, in that order; junction bases with no gene match: 11. The CDR3 region is CASSSHAPGTGYGYTF. DNA for the CDR3: TGTGCCAGCAGTTCACACGCACCCGGGACAGGGTATGGCTACACCTTC.

This clonotype came up many times. This chain uses TRBV5-1 with TRBJ1-2; tentative D call: TRBD1 (6 bases). The CDR3 consists of 14 residues. CDR1 is SGHRS and CDR2 is YFSETQ in the germline V gene. Trimming shortened V by 2 bases and J by 5 bases, and 13 bases separated the two germline ends. This CDR3 is CASSFGTDSYGYTF. The CDR3 DNA reads as TGCGCCAGCAGCTTTGGAACGGACAGTTATGGCTACACCTTC.

Only a few counts were recorded for this clonotype. This chain joins TRBV10-3 and TRBJ2-1; 9 nucleotides line up with TRBD1. Trimming at V came to 3 bases and at J to 7 bases, leaving 10 bases not matched to a gene. Per the germline V gene, CDR1 is ENHRY and CDR2 is SYGVKD. CDR3 size: 16 residues. This chain's CDR3 is CAISEVVGTGRNEQFF. The DNA of the CDR3 is TGTGCCATCAGTGAAGTGGTTGGGACAGGGAGGAATGAGCAGTTCTTC.